Reported below is one T cell receptor beta chain. These data are taken from a study of T cells in lung cancer brain metastases. Method: immunoSEQ multiplex PCR; TCRdb's copy keeps in-frame clones and lacks some. The table has some 1,700 clones, 84% seen once; the top ten hold roughly 7.3%. This CDR3 has 14 residues. With V trimmed by 3 bases and J by 5 bases, 6 bases remained unmatched. From germline, CDR1 is SGDLS and CDR2 YYNGEE. The chain employs TRBV9 and TRBJ2-5, with 8 bases aligning to TRBD2. The material sequenced was tumor tissue from the primary lung tumor. This receptor was identified in a man between 65 and 80 years old with non-small cell lung cancer. The DNA of the CDR3 is TGTGCCAGCAGCGAACAGGGCGGGGGGGAGACCCAGTACTTC. It translates to CASSEQGGGETQYF.